The TCR beta chain described here comes from a study of blood T cell repertoires in COVID-19. The CDR3 covers 13 residues. Germline CDR1 reads SEHNR; CDR2 reads FQNEAQ (reference sequence). Repertoires were generated with immunoSEQ multiplex PCR, while TCRdb's copy carries only in-frame clones and drops some. The sample holds over 30,000 clones, about 80% seen once. This clone was seen a single time. Germline is not matched at one junction end, which may reflect a read error. Sequencing was done on a sample of peripheral blood. The clonotype originates from a man aged 50-59 years with acute or convalescent COVID-19. The J gene is TRBJ2-7, the V gene TRBV7-9; D unclear. The CDR3 DNA reads TGTGCCAGCAGCCCCCCCCACCGCGGAACTCAGCACTTC. This gives the protein CASSPPHRGTQHF.